This T cell receptor beta chain was found in a study of control samples from healthy donors and cancer patients. V lost 2 bases and J lost 6; bases outside the gene matches: 5. CDR1 is LGHNA, CDR2 YNFKEQ, per germline. This CDR3 has 14 amino acids. The assay was immunoSEQ multiplex PCR, and TCRdb's table has in-frame clones only and misses some. The table has 190,000 or so clones, over 85% seen once; the top ten hold almost 1.5%. The genes are TRBV4-2 and TRBJ2-3, with TRBD1 matching over 7 bases. Sequenced: blood. The source of this sequence is a man aged 18 to 29 in good health. In nucleotides, the CDR3 is TGTGCCAGCAGCCAACTGCACAGGGGCGATACGCAGTATTTT. Encoded protein: CASSQLHRGDTQYF.